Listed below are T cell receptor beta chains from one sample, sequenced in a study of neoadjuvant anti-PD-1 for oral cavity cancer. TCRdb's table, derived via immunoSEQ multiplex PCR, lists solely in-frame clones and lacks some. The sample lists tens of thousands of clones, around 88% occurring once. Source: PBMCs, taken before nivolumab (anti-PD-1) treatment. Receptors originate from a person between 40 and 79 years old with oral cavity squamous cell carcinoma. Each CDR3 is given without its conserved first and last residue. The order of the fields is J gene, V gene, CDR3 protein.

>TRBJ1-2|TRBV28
ASSSYLGYT
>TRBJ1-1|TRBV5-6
ASSSTRSRLDTEAF
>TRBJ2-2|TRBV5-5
ASSFGQNTGELF
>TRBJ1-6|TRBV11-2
ASSQVFTSYNSPLH
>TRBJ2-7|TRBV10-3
AIRGSGHEQY
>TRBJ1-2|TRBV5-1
ACGTGGNNYGYT
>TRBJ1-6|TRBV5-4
ASSLEGGTYNSPLH
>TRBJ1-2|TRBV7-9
ASSKRGGPPDGYT
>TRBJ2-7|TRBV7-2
ASSLRLAGAHDEQY
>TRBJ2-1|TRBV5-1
ASSLASGGNEQF
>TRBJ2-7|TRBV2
ASSPWTGRSYEQY
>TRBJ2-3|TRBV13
ASSADRIGPDTQY
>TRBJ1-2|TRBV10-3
AISTTGGLDYGYT
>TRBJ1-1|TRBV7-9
ASSLSLGSTEAF
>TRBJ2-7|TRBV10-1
ASSPGQPSREQY
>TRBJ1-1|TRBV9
ASSVATQGAGTEAF
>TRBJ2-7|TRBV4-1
ASSQEASGDAYEQY
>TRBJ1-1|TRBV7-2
ASSRGTVIEAF
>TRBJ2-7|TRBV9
ASSVGDSSYEQY
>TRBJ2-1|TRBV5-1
ASSEGLAGVHEQF
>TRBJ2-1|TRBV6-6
ASSGTSGGPSEQF
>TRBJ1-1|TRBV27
ASSWGTVDRGPAF
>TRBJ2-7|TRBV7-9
ASSPVGLAGMKQY
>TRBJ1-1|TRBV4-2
ASSQLGQMNTEAF
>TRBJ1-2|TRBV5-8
ASSNTGYGYT
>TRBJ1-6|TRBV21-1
ASIVNSPLH
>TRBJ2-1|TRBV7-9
ASSPLMIGLAGARNEQF
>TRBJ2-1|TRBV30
AWSRDYLGEQF
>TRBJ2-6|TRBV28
ASVPGLAGVGANVLT
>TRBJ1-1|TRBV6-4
ASSESWNTEAF
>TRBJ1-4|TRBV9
ASSTNTRGAAGANEKLF
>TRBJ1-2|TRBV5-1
ASSYTGDRGPHGYT
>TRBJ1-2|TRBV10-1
ASSESIAGGYYGYT
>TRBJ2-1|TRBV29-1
SVDLASSYNEQF
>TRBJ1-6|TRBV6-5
ASSYSRTGDSPLH
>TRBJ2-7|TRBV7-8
ASSQNPGLAYEQY
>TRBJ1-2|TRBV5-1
ASSWGTETNYGYT
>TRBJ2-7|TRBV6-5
ASSEGTSLEQY
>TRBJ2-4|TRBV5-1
ASSLVDGGLNIQY
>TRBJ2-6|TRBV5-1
ASSLTSQGSGANVLT
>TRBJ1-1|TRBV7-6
ASSLSKGGWEPEAF
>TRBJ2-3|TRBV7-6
ASSPAWVRQSTDTQY
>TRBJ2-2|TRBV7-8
ASSLGTVTNTGELF
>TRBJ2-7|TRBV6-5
ASSLGGQGYEQY
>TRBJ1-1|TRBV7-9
ASSFSMNTEAF